The 25 T cell receptor beta chains below were found in one sample sequenced in a study of T cell changes during pregnancy in multiple sclerosis (dated by TCRdb to about 2019). The receptor library was made with the immunoSEQ multiplex PCR assay. TCRdb mirrors the immuneACCESS table, restricted to in-frame sequences. Some clones are absent from its copies; in checked studies, under half trace to an unresolved V gene, and the reason for the others is unknown. The sample table contains some 100,000 clones; only one count was recorded for 85% to 95% of them. Roughly 0.9% of the sample comes from the top ten. Material: peripheral blood, obtained before pregnancy. These receptors were collected from a female donor with multiple sclerosis, enrolled in a pregnancy study.

The CDR3 DNA sequence: TGTGCCAGCAGACCCACTCCTCAAGACAGGCATAACTATGGCTACACCTTC. This sequence encodes CASRPTPQDRHNYGYTF. The J gene is TRBJ1-2, the V gene TRBV2; possible D gene TRBD1, 6 bases. CDR1 and CDR2 from the germline V gene are SNHLY and FYNNEI. V lost 6 bases and J 1 base, leaving 21 bases between the germline ends. The length of the CDR3 is 17 residues.

V usage is TRBV6-1 and J usage is TRBJ2-7; 9 bases are a match to TRBD1. The germline V gene has CDR1 MNHNS and CDR2 SASEGT. Trimming took 11 bases from V and 2 from J; bases not matched to a gene: 4. The CDR3 extends over 12 amino acids. The CDR3 is CALGQGPYEQYF. The CDR3 DNA sequence: TGTGCCCTCGGACAGGGGCCCTACGAGCAGTACTTC.

The CDR3: CAVEAGLNQPQHF. The CDR3 nucleotides read TGTGCCGTAGAGGCGGGCCTTAATCAGCCCCAGCATTTT. This chain links TRBV30 with TRBJ1-5; no firm D call. The CDR3 contains 13 residues. V gave up 8 bases and J gave up 4 bases, with 15 bases separating them. Germline CDR1 and CDR2: GTSNPN and SVGIG (reference sequence).

This clone was picked up one time. The gene calls are TRBV5-1 and TRBJ2-1, with 11 bases that match TRBD2. With V trimmed by 0 bases and J by 7 bases, 9 bases remained unmatched. This CDR3 has 17 amino acids. CDR1 is SGHRS and CDR2 is YFSETQ in the germline V gene. The CDR3 loop is CASSLAVRASGRNEQFF. The CDR3 DNA is TGCGCCAGCAGCTTGGCCGTTCGGGCTAGCGGGAGGAATGAGCAGTTCTTC.

The chain links TRBV30 to TRBJ2-2; 15 nucleotides agree with TRBD2. This CDR3 comprises 18 residues. V lost 4 bases to trimming and J lost 7 bases; unmatched junction nucleotides: 13. CDR1 and CDR2 (germline): GTSNPN, SVGIG (reference sequence). The CDR3 protein is CAWTRQRTSGRAFGELFF. CDR3 DNA: TGTGCCTGGACAAGGCAACGGACTAGCGGGAGGGCCTTCGGGGAGCTGTTTTTT.

This clone has just one count. The rearrangement joins TRBV5-1 to TRBJ1-4; 9 positions match TRBD1. J gave up 5 bases and V 4 bases, and 9 bases lay outside the gene matches. Germline assignment: CDR1 SGHRS and CDR2 YFSETQ. This CDR3 is 16 amino acids long. DNA of the CDR3: TGCGCCAGCAGCCAGCCCGGGACAGGGAACAATGAAAAACTGTTTTTT. It is translated as CASSQPGTGNNEKLFF.

V is TRBV6-6 and J is TRBJ2-5; 7 bases are a match to TRBD2. The germline V gene encodes CDR1 MNHNY and CDR2 SVGAGI (reference sequence). The trim removed 3 bases at V and 4 bases at J, leaving 2 bases unmatched. The CDR3 has 13 residues. CDR3 DNA sequence: TGTGCCAGCAGTTATCCTAGCGGAGAGACCCAGTACTTC. Its translation: CASSYPSGETQYF.

This clone was observed a single time. This rearrangement joins TRBV7-2 to TRBJ1-5; 11 positions match TRBD1. The CDR3 has 19 residues. V was clipped by 5 bases and J by 0 bases; unmatched bases: 12. Looked up from germline, CDR1 is SGHTA and CDR2 is FQGNSA. CDR3 sequence reads: CASSTLDRGLLGSNQPQHF. In DNA form, the CDR3 reads TGTGCCAGCAGCACTTTGGACAGGGGGCTTCTTGGTAGCAATCAGCCCCAGCATTTT.

V gene TRBV5-1 combines with J gene TRBJ2-7; 13 bases are a match to TRBD2. Per germline, CDR1 SGHRS and CDR2 YFSETQ. This CDR3 spans 15 amino acids. V lost 2 bases to trimming and J lost 6 bases; unmatched junction nucleotides: 5. CDR3 amino acids: CASSFGLAGDLEQYF. CDR3 coding DNA: TGCGCCAGCAGCTTCGGACTAGCGGGAGACCTCGAGCAGTACTTC.

This sequence joins TRBV6-1 and TRBJ1-2; unclear D gene. The CDR3 runs 14 residues. Trimming took off 6 bases at V and 0 bases at J, with 11 bases between the two ends. Germline CDR1 MNHNS, CDR2 SASEGT. CDR3 bases: TGTGCCAGCAGGCTCCTAGTTCCTAACTATGGCTACACCTTC. The encoded protein is CASRLLVPNYGYTF.

The CDR3 DNA follows: TGTGCCAGCAGGCTCGCCGGGACAGGGTCCTACGAGCAGTACTTC. The encoded protein is CASRLAGTGSYEQYF. J is TRBJ2-7 and V is TRBV6-5; TRBD1 matches at 9 bases. The CDR3 runs 15 residues. In germline, CDR1 is MNHEY, CDR2 SVGAGI. With 6 bases clipped from V and 1 base from J, the junction kept 7 bases outside the gene matches.

This rearrangement joins TRBV5-1 to TRBJ2-1; the match to TRBD2 covers 7 bases. The CDR3 consists of 15 residues. V lost 0 bases and J lost 4; bases outside the gene matches: 4. CDR1 is SGHRS and CDR2 is YFSETQ in the germline V gene. The CDR3 protein is CASSLGGSEYNEQFF. CDR3 DNA: TGCGCCAGCAGCTTGGGCGGGAGCGAATACAATGAGCAGTTCTTC. Full variable domain (outside the CDR3, taken from reference TRBV5-1 and TRBJ2-1): KAGVTQTPRYLIKTRGQQVTLSCSPISGHRSVSWYQQTPGQGLQFLFEYFSETQRNKGNFPGRFSGRQFSNSRSEMNVSTLELGDSALYLCASSLGGSEYNEQFFGPGTRLTVL.

This clone is a singleton in its sample. CDR3 amino acids: CASSLGDNNEQYF. In DNA form, the CDR3 reads TGTGCCAGCAGCTTAGGAGACAATAATGAGCAGTACTTC. The rearrangement links TRBV7-9 to TRBJ2-7; D gene unclear. Germline V gene sequence: CDR1 SEHNR, CDR2 FQNEAQ (reference sequence). The V end was cut by 1 base, the J end by 7 bases, with 11 bases between. This CDR3 is 13 amino acids long.

Note on this clone: Within the sample, other DNA sequences also encode this same CDR3. The chain employs TRBV5-1 and TRBJ1-3; no clear D. The CDR3 consists of 14 residues. The V and J ends lost 4 bases and 2 bases respectively, with 10 bases between them. CDR1 is SGHRS, CDR2 YFSETQ, per germline. The CDR3 is CASSLTGPGNTIYF. The DNA of the CDR3 is TGCGCCAGCAGCCTTACTGGTCCTGGAAACACCATATATTTT.

This rearrangement joins TRBV19 to TRBJ2-7, with TRBD1 identical over 10 bases. Unmatched junction bases numbered 8, after V lost 7 bases and J lost 2 bases. There are 15 residues in the CDR3. Germline loops: CDR1 LNHDA, CDR2 SQIVND (reference sequence). CDR3 sequence: CASTLTGTGAYEQYF. The CDR3, as DNA: TGTGCCAGTACCCTGACCGGGACAGGGGCCTACGAGCAGTACTTC. The full variable domain, with the rest looked up from reference TRBV19 and TRBJ2-7, is DGGITQSPKYLFRKEGQNVTLSCEQNLNHDAMYWYRQDPGQGLRLIYYSQIVNDFQKGDIAEGYSVSREKKESFPLTVTSAQKNPTAFYLCASTLTGTGAYEQYFGPGTRLTVT.

This rearrangement joins TRBV6-5 to TRBJ2-3; TRBD1 agrees at 7 bases. The CDR3 length is 14 residues. The ends lost 5 bases at V and 4 bases at J; junction bases unmatched: 6. CDR1 and CDR2 (germline): MNHEY, SVGAGI. The CDR3, as DNA: TGTGCCAGCAGTAGCTCCGGGACAGCAGATACGCAGTATTTT. This sequence encodes CASSSSGTADTQYF.

The chain joins TRBV5-1 to TRBJ2-5; possibly TRBD1 for D (5 bases). Looked up from germline, CDR1 is SGHRS and CDR2 is YFSETQ. Trimming shortened V by 4 bases and J by 2 bases, and 12 bases separated the two germline ends. The length of the CDR3 is 14 residues. The CDR3 protein is CASSPGHRQETQYF. CDR3 sequence (DNA): TGCGCCAGCAGCCCCGGACACCGGCAAGAGACCCAGTACTTC.

The chain has TRBV5-1 and TRBJ2-2; 8 positions match TRBD1. Germline CDR1 SGHRS, CDR2 YFSETQ. There are 14 residues in the CDR3. The trim removed 3 bases at V and 6 bases at J, leaving 4 bases unmatched. The CDR3 DNA is TGCGCCAGCAGCTCGGCGACAGGGGCCGGGGAGCTGTTTTTT. It codes for CASSSATGAGELFF.

The rearrangement joins TRBV7-9 to TRBJ1-4; 10 positions match TRBD1. V gave up 2 bases and J gave up 8 bases; unmatched junction bases: 5. The CDR3 sequence is 15 residues long. Germline values: CDR1 SEHNR, CDR2 FQNEAQ (reference sequence). This CDR3 is CASSLSGTGEEKLFF. CDR3 bases: TGTGCCAGCAGCTTAAGTGGGACAGGGGAGGAAAAACTGTTTTTT.

The chain employs TRBV5-1 and TRBJ2-1, with 9 bases fitting TRBD2. Per germline, CDR1 SGHRS and CDR2 YFSETQ. The CDR3 runs to 16 residues. After removal of 4 bases from V and 1 base from J, the junction contained 6 bases not matched to a gene. CDR3 in amino acids: CASSLGLAISYNEQFF. CDR3 DNA: TGCGCCAGCAGCCTAGGACTAGCGATTTCCTACAATGAGCAGTTCTTC.

In this sample, this clone turned up once. The CDR3 DNA is TGTGCCGTTAGCGCACCCACCTACGAGCAGTACTTC. Translating gives CAVSAPTYEQYF. V usage is TRBV6-1 and J usage is TRBJ2-7; a possible D gene is TRBD2 (5 bases). Germline CDR1 MNHNS, CDR2 SASEGT. This CDR3 comprises 12 residues. V was shortened by 11 bases and J by 2 bases, with 13 bases between the two germline ends.

This chain uses TRBV6-5 with TRBJ1-1; no clear D. Germline CDR1 MNHEY, CDR2 SVGAGI. Trimming cost V 7 bases and J 1 base, with 13 bases left between them. The CDR3 is 14 residues long. CDR3 sequence (DNA): TGTGCCAGCATAGTAGGCGGCCCGAACACTGAAGCTTTCTTT. It is translated as CASIVGGPNTEAFF.

The chain carries TRBV7-2 and TRBJ2-5; a weak D match, TRBD2 (6 bases). CDR1 and CDR2 from the germline V gene are SGHTA and FQGNSA. The CDR3 consists of 13 residues. The germline V and J ends were trimmed by 1 base and 3 bases, with 6 bases remaining between them. The CDR3 nucleotides read TGTGCCAGCAGCTTAGGGACTAAAGAGACCCAGTACTTC. Translation gives CASSLGTKETQYF.

The chain recombines TRBV12-5 with TRBJ2-1, with D maybe TRBD2 (6 bases). This CDR3 has 16 amino acids. Germline V gives CDR1 LGHNT, CDR2 FRNRAP. The germline V and J ends were trimmed by 0 bases and 9 bases, with 18 bases remaining between them. The CDR3, as DNA: TGTGCTAGTGGTTTGGTACTTGGGTTTCCGGGAGTTGAGCAGTTCTTC. Its translation: CASGLVLGFPGVEQFF.

The chain uses TRBV5-6 and TRBJ2-7, with D possibly TRBD1 on 6 matching bases. V gave up 2 bases and J gave up 5 bases, with 11 bases separating them. Per the germline V gene, CDR1 is SGHDT and CDR2 is YYEEEE. The CDR3 extends over 13 amino acids. CDR3 loop: CASSLGGTHEQYF. The CDR3 DNA reads as TGTGCCAGCAGCTTAGGGGGAACCCACGAGCAGTACTTC.